The T cell receptor (beta chain) under discussion was sequenced for a study of blood T cell repertoires in COVID-19. Study-level background: The samples span acute and convalescent COVID-19 from the United States, Italy and Spain. T cells, B-cell-depleted T cells, or PBMCs provided the cDNA or gDNA that served as material.

Under the authors' procedure: Counts of nucleated cells, estimated from reference gene primer amplification, were obtained. This table comes from immunoSEQ multiplex PCR, and its TCRdb copy is limited to in-frame clones, with some not included. D and trimming were read from the DNA, whereas the V and J calls and clone size are those reported in that table. Seen here are some 200,000 clones, 84% observed once, and the top ten hold roughly 2.3%. V lost 9 bases and J lost 3; bases outside the gene matches: 12. This CDR3 spans 15 amino acids. Germline V gives CDR1 LNHDA, CDR2 SQIVND (reference sequence).

The origin of this receptor is a woman in her sixties with acute or convalescent COVID-19. Sequences were obtained from peripheral blood. The chain is built from TRBV19 and TRBJ2-3; 7 positions agree with TRBD1. The CDR3 sequence is CASKLRGLMTDTQYF. In nucleotides, the CDR3 is TGTGCCAGCAAACTCAGGGGGTTAATGACAGATACGCAGTATTTT.